This passage covers 23 T cell receptor beta chains from one sample sequenced in a study of breast tumors, draining lymph nodes, adjacent tissues. Breast cancer patients provided tissue from their axillary draining lymph nodes. One entry per CDR3 protein, called by TCRdb with MiXCR from the multiplex PCR reads. The sample consists of 250,000 or so distinct CDR3 sequences, over 25% of them appearing once. What was sequenced was axillary lymph node tissue. All receptors derive from a female donor with breast cancer. Some clones in this sample may be carry-over from other donors' samples.

The chain combines TRBV24-1 with TRBJ2-3; D is ambiguous. The CDR3 runs 11 residues. CDR1 is KGHDR, CDR2 SFDVKD, per germline. V lost 6 bases and J lost 11, with 11 bases in between. Here the CDR3 reads CATSRAHEQYF. For the CDR3, the DNA is TGTGCCACCAGTCGGGCGCATGAGCAGTATTTT.

Many counts were recorded for this clonotype. CDR3 nucleotides: TGTGCCAGCAGCCACTCAGGGGTGGGTGAGCAGTTCTTC. Protein product: CASSHSGVGEQFF. The chain uses TRBV25-1 and TRBJ2-1; weak D call: TRBD1 (6 bases). Germline CDR1 is MGHDK and CDR2 is SYGVNS. The CDR3 length is 13 residues. The ends were cut back, 6 bases at V and 9 bases at J, with 15 bases in the middle.

This clonotype has a count of ten or more. This chain joins TRBV24-1 and TRBJ2-2, with D perhaps matching TRBD1 (6 bases). V lost 2 bases to trimming and J lost 6 bases, with 12 bases between them. This CDR3 contains 15 residues. Germline loops: CDR1 KGHDR, CDR2 SFDVKD. The DNA of the CDR3 is TGTGCCACCAGTGATTATGGGGGCGCCTCCGGGGAGCTGTTTTTT. Its protein product is CATSDYGGASGELFF.

There are many counts of this clonotype. The V and J genes are TRBV25-1 and TRBJ2-1, with 8 positions matching TRBD1. Germline assignment: CDR1 MGHDK and CDR2 SYGVNS. The length of the CDR3 is 15 residues. The V gene end was trimmed by 1 base and the J gene end by 6 bases; junction bases not matched to a gene: 5. The CDR3 loop is CASSEFVGQANEQFF. The DNA for the CDR3 is TGTGCCAGCAGTGAATTTGTGGGACAGGCCAATGAGCAGTTCTTC.

Comment on this clonotype: Here the CDR3 omits its conserved ending phenylalanine or tryptophan, so a read error is the likely source. The gene calls are TRBV5-1 and TRBJ2-2; D remains unclear. The length of the CDR3 is 17 residues. In germline, CDR1 is SGHRS, CDR2 YFSETQ. Deletions cut 0 bases from V and 3 bases from J, with 15 bases between. CDR3 bases: TGCGCCAGCAGCTTGGCGATAGTGGGTGCCGACACCGGGGAGCTGTTTCTT. Translated: CASSLAIVGADTGELFL.

This clonotype was found a few times. Germline and junction disagree at one end, which may indicate a read error. The chain employs TRBV19 and TRBJ1-3; unclear D gene. The CDR3 is 14 residues long. Germline CDR1 reads LNHDA; CDR2 reads SQIVND (reference sequence). Here the CDR3 DNA reads TGTGCCAGTGCCGGATTTAAGTCAGGAAACACCACATATTTT. Translated, it gives CASAGFKSGNTTYF.

This clonotype has just a few counts. The genes are TRBV11-3 and TRBJ2-2; D perhaps matches TRBD2 (6 bases). This CDR3 region has 14 residues. The ends were cut back, 6 bases at V and 1 base at J, with 9 bases in the middle. Germline CDR1 reads SGHNT; CDR2 reads YENEEA. Here the CDR3 DNA reads TGTGCCAGCAGTTTCGGGGGGAACACCGGGGAGCTGTTTTTT. It encodes CASSFGGNTGELFF. Full variable domain (rest looked up from reference TRBV11-3 and TRBJ2-2): EAGVVQSPRYKIIEKKQPVAFWCNPISGHNTLYWYLQNLGQGPELLIRYENEEAVDDSQLPKDRFSAERLKGVDSTLKIQPAELGDSAVYLCASSFGGNTGELFFGEGSRLTVL.

With respect to this clonotype: This may stem from a read error, because a much larger clone lies one nucleotide away. The chain uses TRBV6-5 and TRBJ1-4; 7 bases line up with TRBD1. V lost 5 bases and J lost 7; bases outside the gene matches: 10. Germline assignment: CDR1 MNHEY and CDR2 SVGAGI. This CDR3 has 15 amino acids. The CDR3 DNA follows: TGTGCCAGCAGTCACCCAACAGGGGAGGGTGAAAAACTGTTTTTT. Translation: CASSHPTGEGEKLFF.

For this clonotype: A much more abundant neighbour one base away suggests this may be a read error. V is TRBV5-4 and J is TRBJ2-7; D possibly corresponds to TRBD2 (6 bases). CDR3 size: 15 residues. The germline gives CDR1 SGHNT, CDR2 YYREEE (reference sequence). V dropped 4 bases and J dropped 2 bases, with 16 bases sitting between them. CDR3 bases: TGTGCCAGCAGCGCAAGGACTGGCGGGACCTACGAGCAGTACTTC. This encodes CASSARTGGTYEQYF.

This clonotype came up many times. The chain is built from TRBV7-2 and TRBJ2-5; D gene unclear. Per the germline V gene, CDR1 is SGHTA and CDR2 is FQGNSA. Deletions cut 5 bases from V and 5 bases from J, with 12 bases between. The CDR3 has 13 residues. The CDR3 region has the DNA TGTGCCAGCAGCCAAGACCCGCTGGAGACCCAGTACTTC. Its translation: CASSQDPLETQYF.

This clonotype occurred many times. The V and J genes are TRBV20-1 and TRBJ2-7, with TRBD2 matching over 10 bases. With 6 bases clipped from V and 0 bases from J, the junction kept 8 bases outside the gene matches. The CDR3 has 15 amino acids. Germline CDR1 reads DFQATT; CDR2 reads SNEGSKA (reference sequence). The chain's CDR3 is CSAVFSGRASYEQYF. The CDR3 DNA follows: TGCAGTGCGGTATTCAGCGGGAGGGCCTCCTACGAGCAGTACTTC.

This clonotype was counted many times. The chain recombines TRBV6-5 with TRBJ2-7; the match to TRBD2 covers 7 bases. The CDR3 totals 17 residues. CDR1 and CDR2 (germline): MNHEY, SVGAGI. The V segment lost 0 bases and the J segment 1 base; nucleotides outside the gene matches: 9. The CDR3 region is CASSYSPLADPSYEQYF. In nucleotides, the CDR3 is TGTGCCAGCAGTTACTCCCCCCTAGCGGACCCTTCCTACGAGCAGTACTTC.

At least ten counts were recorded for this clonotype. The genes are TRBV12-3 or TRBV12-4 and TRBJ2-5, with TRBD2 as a possible D gene (6 bases). Trimming stripped 3 bases from V and 7 bases from J, with 6 bases between. CDR3 length equals 11 residues. CDR3 coding DNA: TGTGCCAGCAGTTTCGGGGGGACCCAGTACTTC. This gives the protein CASSFGGTQYF.

In its sample, this clonotype was seen many times. The rearrangement joins TRBV7-3 to TRBJ2-7; TRBD2 matches at 7 bases. This CDR3 comprises 14 residues. Germline V gene lookup returns CDR1 SGHTA and CDR2 FQGTGA. V was clipped by 0 bases and J by 2 bases; unmatched bases: 1. The CDR3 loop reads CASSLTGTTYEQYF. In DNA form, the CDR3 reads TGTGCCAGCAGCTTAACCGGGACTACCTACGAGCAGTACTTC. The variable domain in full, completed from reference TRBV7-3 and TRBJ2-7, reads GAGVSQTPSNKVTEKGKYVELRCDPISGHTALYWYRQSLGQGPEFLIYFQGTGAADDSGLPNDRFFAVRPEGSVSTLKIQRTERGDSAVYLCASSLTGTTYEQYFGPGTRLTVT.

Concerning this clonotype itself: A read error may explain this, as a much larger clone is one base away. The J gene is TRBJ2-2, the V gene TRBV6-4; D ambiguous. This CDR3 has 14 residues. CDR1 is MRHNA and CDR2 is SNTAGT in the germline V gene. Trimming took off 4 bases at V and 2 bases at J, with 8 bases between the two ends. CDR3 bases: TGTGCCAGCAGTGCGGTCAGCAACACCGGGGAGCTGTTTTTT. Residues: CASSAVSNTGELFF.

This clonotype came up many times. The chain carries TRBV19 and TRBJ2-7, with TRBD2 identical over 11 bases. Germline CDR1 reads LNHDA; CDR2 reads SQIVND (reference sequence). V trimming: 4 bases; J trimming: 5 bases; junction bases outside the gene matches: 13. There are 17 residues in the CDR3. The CDR3 sequence: CASSKRVILAGGHEQYF. The CDR3 nucleotides read TGTGCCAGTAGTAAGAGGGTGATCCTAGCGGGAGGCCACGAGCAGTACTTC.

Turning to this clonotype: One end of the junction is discordant with germline, which a read error may explain. The chain is built from TRBV20-1 and TRBJ2-1; 7 bases agree with TRBD2. The CDR3 is made up of 16 amino acids. In germline, CDR1 is DFQATT, CDR2 SNEGSKA (reference sequence). As DNA, the CDR3 is TGCAGTGCTAGGTCCGGCGGGAGCAGCTCCTACAATGAGCAGTCCTTC. Protein product: CSARSGGSSSYNEQSF.

Remarks on this clonotype: This may be a read error, as it is one base from a much larger clone. The rearrangement links TRBV30 to TRBJ1-6; possibly TRBD1 for D (5 bases). Germline values: CDR1 GTSNPN, CDR2 SVGIG (reference sequence). The CDR3 runs 15 residues. The CDR3, as DNA: TGTGCCTGGAGCGGACAAAGCTCCTATGATTCACCCCTCCACTTT. Translation gives CAWSGQSSYDSPLHF.

In the case of this clonotype: It may be a read error: a sequence one base away is much more abundant. The chain is built from TRBV4-1 and TRBJ2-7; TRBD2 matches at 11 bases. Germline CDR1 MGHRA, CDR2 YSYEKL. The CDR3 has 16 amino acids. The CDR3 DNA reads as TGCGCCAGCAGCCAGACACAGACTAGCGGGGCCTACGAGCAGTGCTTC. It is translated as CASSQTQTSGAYEQCF.

This clonotype was observed a single time. V is TRBV20-1 and J is TRBJ2-3; 9 positions match TRBD2. The CDR3 extends over 15 amino acids. V lost 5 bases, J lost 3 bases, and 9 bases stayed unmatched. Germline V CDR1 and CDR2: DFQATT, SNEGSKA (reference sequence). The CDR3 loop is CSAYSGGPSTDTQYF. The CDR3 DNA reads as TGCAGTGCTTATAGCGGGGGTCCTAGTACAGATACGCAGTATTTT.

Many counts were recorded for this clonotype. The V and J genes are TRBV5-8 and TRBJ2-2, with 13 bases fitting TRBD2. Germline CDR1 is SGHTS and CDR2 is YDEGEE. CDR3 length: 17 residues. Trimming cost V 4 bases and J 6 bases; bases outside gene matches: 9. Written as DNA, the CDR3 is TGTGCCAGCAGCCGAGCACTAGCGGGAGGGAAGCCCGGGGAGCTGTTTTTT. Its protein is CASSRALAGGKPGELFF. Full variable domain (remainder filled in from reference TRBV5-8 and TRBJ2-2): EAGVTQSPTHLIKTRGQQATLRCSPISGHTSVYWYQQALGLGLQFLLWYDEGEERNRGNFPPRFSGRQFPNYSSELNVNALELEDSALYLCASSRALAGGKPGELFFGEGSRLTVL.

This clonotype was counted many times. The gene calls are TRBV3-1 and TRBJ1-5; D is unclear. The CDR3 runs 13 residues. Germline V lookup: CDR1 LGHDT, CDR2 YNNKEL (reference sequence). Deletions cut 0 bases from V and 7 bases from J, with 7 bases between. CDR3 protein: CASSQDVGQPQHF. CDR3 nucleotide sequence: TGTGCCAGCAGCCAAGATGTTGGACAGCCCCAGCATTTT.

This clonotype was picked up many times. This chain joins TRBV20-1 and TRBJ2-5, with TRBD1 matching 7 bases. J was trimmed by 0 bases and V by 6 bases; bases with no gene match: 4. The CDR3 totals 13 residues. Germline V lookup: CDR1 DFQATT, CDR2 SNEGSKA (reference sequence). The CDR3 protein is CSAEGAYQETQYF. DNA for the CDR3: TGCAGTGCCGAGGGGGCGTACCAAGAGACCCAGTACTTC.